The entry below describes one TCR beta chain. RNA totalling roughly 0.5 to 1 ug underwent reverse transcription with random hexamers. MiXCR, run by TCRdb on the immunoSEQ multiplex PCR reads, gives a single entry per CDR3 protein. The sample has more than 100,000 distinct CDR3 sequences; roughly 95% are singletons. The data derive from a study of CD8 T cells in Susac syndrome. In germline, CDR1 is MDHEN, CDR2 SYDVKM. With V trimmed by 7 bases and J by 3 bases, 13 bases remained unmatched. This CDR3 has 16 residues. The sample was CD4+ T cells from PBMCs. The TCR comes from a human donor with Susac syndrome. This chain links TRBV28 with TRBJ2-7; TRBD1 agrees at 9 bases. CDR3 amino acids: CASTDRGVTGGYEQYF. CDR3 nucleotide sequence: TGTGCCAGCACCGACCGAGGGGTGACAGGGGGCTACGAGCAGTACTTC.